This is a list of T cell receptor beta chains from one sample in a study of CD8+ T cells in alopecia areata. Profiling relied on immunoSEQ multiplex PCR, and the TCRdb table lists in-frame clones only, not all of them. The repertoire holds some 42,000 clones, with around 90% as singletons. The sample in question was CD8+ T cells sorted from blood, obtained at week 24, from a patient treated with tofacitinib. Receptor source: a human donor with alopecia areata. Both conserved end residues are part of each CDR3. Fields, in order: D gene, clone size, J gene, V gene, CDR3 protein, CDR3 DNA. D genes are given only for firm matches. Size is stated for part of the rows, as once, few or many counts, or as a class when the clone is expanded.

D: NA
size: NA
J: TRBJ2-1
V: TRBV27
CDR3: CASSSLREAGANEQFF
DNA: TGTGCCAGCAGTTCACTCCGGGAGGCGGGGGCCAATGAGCAGTTCTTC

D: NA
size: NA
J: TRBJ2-1
V: TRBV11-2
CDR3: CASSLESGLGGEQFF
DNA: TGTGCCAGCAGCTTAGAGTCTGGGCTGGGAGGTGAGCAGTTCTTC

D: TRBD2
size: NA
J: TRBJ2-5
V: TRBV30
CDR3: CAWSQAGGETQYF
DNA: TGTGCCTGGAGTCAAGCGGGGGGGGAGACCCAGTACTTC

D: NA
size: NA
J: TRBJ2-3
V: TRBV9
CDR3: CASSVEADTQYF
DNA: TGTGCCAGCAGCGTAGAAGCAGATACGCAGTATTTT

D: NA
size: NA
J: TRBJ2-7
V: TRBV27
CDR3: CASSPTSNYEQYF
DNA: TGTGCCAGCAGTCCCACAAGTAACTACGAGCAGTACTTC

D: NA
size: NA
J: TRBJ2-2
V: TRBV30
CDR3: CAWKDGTNTGELFF
DNA: TGTGCCTGGAAAGACGGAACGAACACCGGGGAGCTGTTTTTT

D: TRBD1
size: NA
J: TRBJ2-1
V: TRBV7-8
CDR3: CASSLMGHGTGKGEQFF
DNA: TGTGCCAGCAGCTTAATGGGACATGGGACAGGGAAAGGTGAGCAGTTCTTC

D: NA
size: once
J: TRBJ1-2
V: TRBV29-1
CDR3: CSVEYGAYGYTF
DNA: TGCAGCGTTGAGTACGGAGCTTATGGCTACACCTTC

D: NA
size: NA
J: TRBJ1-4
V: TRBV7-9
CDR3: CASSLGTNEKLFF
DNA: TGTGCCAGCAGCCTGGGGACTAATGAAAAACTGTTTTTT

D: NA
size: NA
J: TRBJ2-1
V: TRBV4-1
CDR3: CASSQDGNEQFF
DNA: TGCGCCAGCAGCCAAGACGGGAATGAGCAGTTCTTC

D: TRBD2
size: NA
J: TRBJ2-3
V: TRBV7-6
CDR3: CASSPTGLAVDTQYF
DNA: TGTGCCAGCAGCCCAACGGGACTAGCGGTTGATACGCAGTATTTT

D: TRBD1
size: NA
J: TRBJ2-1
V: TRBV27
CDR3: CASSNPYRGLYVEQFF
DNA: TGTGCCAGCAGTAACCCCTACAGGGGGCTTTACGTTGAGCAGTTCTTC

D: NA
size: NA
J: TRBJ2-2
V: TRBV7-2
CDR3: CASSLVPSYSTGELFF
DNA: TGTGCCAGCAGCTTAGTCCCTAGCTATAGCACCGGGGAGCTGTTTTTT

D: TRBD2
size: few
J: TRBJ2-3
V: TRBV5-1
CDR3: CASSSGLVGTDTQYF
DNA: TGCGCCAGCAGCTCGGGACTAGTAGGCACAGATACGCAGTATTTT

D: NA
size: NA
J: TRBJ1-5
V: TRBV30
CDR3: CAWRGYSNQPQHF
DNA: TGTGCCTGGCGGGGATATAGCAATCAGCCCCAGCATTTT

D: TRBD2
size: once
J: TRBJ2-2
V: TRBV4-1
CDR3: CASSQEGLDRGGELFF
DNA: TGCGCCAGCAGCCAAGAAGGACTAGACCGTGGCGGGGAGCTGTTTTTT

D: TRBD2
size: NA
J: TRBJ2-1
V: TRBV5-6
CDR3: CASSPAGLGGIYNEQFF
DNA: TGTGCCAGCAGCCCCGCCGGACTAGGAGGGATCTACAATGAGCAGTTCTTC

D: NA
size: NA
J: TRBJ1-1
V: TRBV6-1
CDR3: CASRQGGAEAFF
DNA: TGTGCCAGCAGACAGGGAGGTGCTGAAGCTTTCTTT

D: NA
size: NA
J: TRBJ2-3
V: TRBV6-1
CDR3: CASSEGVGLITDTQYF
DNA: TGTGCCAGCAGTGAGGGCGTGGGGTTGATCACAGATACGCAGTATTTT

D: TRBD1
size: NA
J: TRBJ2-2
V: TRBV6-6
CDR3: CASSEKGGSYTGELFF
DNA: TGTGCCAGCAGCGAAAAAGGGGGCAGCTACACCGGGGAGCTGTTTTTT

D: TRBD2
size: once
J: TRBJ2-5
V: TRBV5-6
CDR3: CASSFEGLASLETQYF
DNA: TGTGCCAGCAGCTTTGAGGGACTAGCATCGTTAGAGACCCAGTACTTC

D: TRBD2
size: NA
J: TRBJ2-7
V: TRBV29-1
CDR3: CSVGTSESYEQYF
DNA: TGCAGCGTTGGGACTAGCGAGTCCTACGAGCAGTACTTC

D: TRBD2
size: once
J: TRBJ2-3
V: TRBV15
CDR3: CATSSRTSGGTDTQYF
DNA: TGTGCCACCAGCAGCCGGACTAGCGGGGGCACAGATACGCAGTATTTT

D: TRBD2
size: NA
J: TRBJ2-3
V: TRBV7-2
CDR3: CASSSPSGGPGTQYF
DNA: TGTGCCAGCAGCTCACCTAGCGGGGGGCCTGGGACGCAGTATTTT

D: NA
size: NA
J: TRBJ2-7
V: TRBV30
CDR3: CAWSVRGAHEQYF
DNA: TGTGCCTGGAGTGTAAGGGGGGCCCACGAGCAGTACTTC

D: NA
size: NA
J: TRBJ1-5
V: TRBV9
CDR3: CASSAMVNQPQHF
DNA: TGTGCCAGCAGCGCGATGGTCAATCAGCCCCAGCATTTT

D: NA
size: NA
J: TRBJ2-3
V: TRBV28
CDR3: CASSFNGITDTQYF
DNA: TGTGCCAGCAGTTTTAACGGGATAACAGATACGCAGTATTTT

D: TRBD1
size: NA
J: TRBJ2-5
V: TRBV5-1
CDR3: CASVGQNQETQYF
DNA: TGCGCCAGTGTGGGACAGAACCAAGAGACCCAGTACTTC

D: NA
size: NA
J: TRBJ2-1
V: TRBV7-9
CDR3: CASSLAVNEQFF
DNA: TGTGCCAGCAGCTTAGCCGTAAATGAGCAGTTCTTC

D: NA
size: NA
J: TRBJ2-5
V: TRBV27
CDR3: CASSFYLGETQYF
DNA: TGTGCCAGCAGTTTTTACCTGGGGGAGACCCAGTACTTC

D: NA
size: NA
J: TRBJ2-3
V: TRBV4-1
CDR3: CASSLSQDTQYF
DNA: TGCGCCAGCAGCCTATCTCAGGATACGCAGTATTTT

D: NA
size: NA
J: TRBJ2-7
V: TRBV30
CDR3: CAWSSGTQSLSYEQYF
DNA: TGTGCCTGGAGTTCAGGGACCCAAAGCCTTTCCTACGAGCAGTACTTC

D: TRBD1
size: NA
J: TRBJ2-4
V: TRBV29-1
CDR3: CSVQGEMAKNIQYF
DNA: TGCAGCGTTCAGGGGGAAATGGCCAAAAACATTCAGTACTTC

D: NA
size: NA
J: TRBJ2-7
V: TRBV9
CDR3: CASSVAPDRLTYEQYF
DNA: TGTGCCAGCAGCGTAGCCCCGGACAGACTGACTTACGAGCAGTACTTC

D: TRBD1
size: NA
J: TRBJ2-7
V: TRBV15
CDR3: CATSSGQGYEQYF
DNA: TGTGCCACCAGCAGCGGACAGGGATACGAGCAGTACTTC

D: NA
size: NA
J: TRBJ2-7
V: TRBV5-6
CDR3: CASSLRNGNEQYF
DNA: TGTGCCAGCAGCTTGCGTAACGGGAACGAGCAGTACTTC

D: NA
size: NA
J: TRBJ2-1
V: TRBV7-9
CDR3: CASSLGRNEQFF
DNA: TGTGCCAGCAGCTTAGGAAGGAATGAGCAGTTCTTC

D: NA
size: NA
J: TRBJ1-1
V: TRBV4-1
CDR3: CASSQDPDGRDTEAFF
DNA: TGCGCCAGCAGCCAAGACCCCGACGGGAGGGACACTGAAGCTTTCTTT

D: TRBD1
size: NA
J: TRBJ2-7
V: TRBV6-1
CDR3: CASSVGQEVYEQYF
DNA: TGTGCCAGCAGCGTGGGACAGGAGGTCTACGAGCAGTACTTC

D: NA
size: NA
J: TRBJ2-1
V: TRBV10-3
CDR3: CEGPRSDYNEQFF
DNA: TGTGAGGGACCGAGGTCTGACTACAATGAGCAGTTCTTC

D: NA
size: NA
J: TRBJ2-7
V: TRBV30
CDR3: CAWSVRTNYEQYF
DNA: TGTGCCTGGAGTGTAAGGACAAACTACGAGCAGTACTTC

D: TRBD1
size: NA
J: TRBJ2-2
V: TRBV5-1
CDR3: CASSLAAGQATGELFF
DNA: TGCGCCAGCAGCTTGGCGGCCGGACAGGCCACCGGGGAGCTGTTTTTT

D: NA
size: NA
J: TRBJ2-3
V: TRBV29-1
CDR3: CSVVSSRLTDTQYF
DNA: TGCAGCGTTGTTTCCAGTAGGCTCACAGATACGCAGTATTTT

D: TRBD1
size: NA
J: TRBJ2-7
V: TRBV6-5
CDR3: CASSYHGQGSYEQYF
DNA: TGTGCCAGCAGTTATCACGGACAGGGGTCCTACGAGCAGTACTTC

D: NA
size: once
J: TRBJ2-1
V: TRBV28
CDR3: CASRTQATWGEQFF
DNA: TGTGCCAGCAGAACACAAGCCACTTGGGGTGAGCAGTTCTTC

D: NA
size: NA
J: TRBJ2-7
V: TRBV28
CDR3: CASRGSRSYEQYF
DNA: TGTGCCAGCAGGGGGTCCCGATCCTACGAGCAGTACTTC

D: TRBD1
size: NA
J: TRBJ2-2
V: TRBV7-8
CDR3: CASSLLQGAITGELFF
DNA: TGTGCCAGCAGCCTACTCCAGGGGGCGATCACCGGGGAGCTGTTTTTT

D: TRBD1
size: NA
J: TRBJ2-7
V: TRBV6-5
CDR3: CASTLGQGAYEQYF
DNA: TGTGCCAGCACCCTCGGGCAGGGGGCCTACGAGCAGTACTTC

D: NA
size: once
J: TRBJ2-3
V: TRBV11-2
CDR3: CASGSYFRRTDTQYF
DNA: TGTGCCAGCGGGTCCTATTTTCGTAGGACAGATACGCAGTATTTT

D: NA
size: NA
J: TRBJ2-7
V: TRBV27
CDR3: CASSPTGEDEQYF
DNA: TGTGCCAGCAGTCCCACGGGCGAGGACGAGCAGTACTTC